A selection of T cell receptor beta chains follows, all from one sample in a study of cytomegalovirus exposure and HLA in healthy donors. TCRdb's table, derived via immunoSEQ multiplex PCR, lists solely in-frame clones and lacks some. The sample has roughly 180,000 clones, 8.5% to 10% seen once. What was sequenced was PBMCs. The receptor set was obtained from a woman in her twenties or thirties in good health and CMV-seropositive. CDR3s include the opening cysteine and the closing phenylalanine or tryptophan. Each record gives: CDR3 DNA, CDR3 protein, clone size, D gene, J gene, V gene. The D gene is left open where the match is weak. Rows may omit the clone size; those that give it use once, few, many or a size class.

DNA: TGTGCCAGCAGCAAAACAGGGGGCGCAGAAGGCTACACCTTC
CDR3: CASSKTGGAEGYTF
size: few
D: TRBD1
J: TRBJ1-2
V: TRBV7-2

DNA: TGCAGCGTTGTGGAGAGAACCCAATACAATGAGCAGTTCTTC
CDR3: CSVVERTQYNEQFF
size: few
D: -
J: TRBJ2-1
V: TRBV29-1

DNA: TGTGCCAGCAGTTCATCGGCCGCCGGGACTAACACCGGGGAGCTGTTTTTT
CDR3: CASSSSAAGTNTGELFF
size: few
D: -
J: TRBJ2-2
V: TRBV28

DNA: TGTGCCAGTAGTATCAGCGGGACACGGGAGACCCAGTACTTC
CDR3: CASSISGTRETQYF
size: -
D: -
J: TRBJ2-5
V: TRBV19

DNA: TGTGCCAGCTCACCCCCTAGTAGCGGGGGGGCAGATACGCAGTATTTT
CDR3: CASSPPSSGGADTQYF
size: few
D: TRBD2
J: TRBJ2-3
V: TRBV9

DNA: TGTGCAAGTCGCCCAAAAAGGACTACCTTCTACAATGAGCAGTTCTTC
CDR3: CASRPKRTTFYNEQFF
size: few
D: -
J: TRBJ2-1
V: TRBV12-2

DNA: TGCGCCAGCAGCTTGTCCACAGGGAACCCCACTGAAGCTTTCTTT
CDR3: CASSLSTGNPTEAFF
size: few
D: -
J: TRBJ1-1
V: TRBV5-1

DNA: TGTGCCAGCAGCGCCCGGGGGAGCGGGAGCTCCGAGCAGTACTTC
CDR3: CASSARGSGSSEQYF
size: few
D: TRBD2
J: TRBJ2-7
V: TRBV9

DNA: TGTGCCAGCTCAAGGTTGTCGACAGTGGCAGAGACCCAGTACTTC
CDR3: CASSRLSTVAETQYF
size: -
D: -
J: TRBJ2-5
V: TRBV18

DNA: TGTGCCAGCAGCTTATTAGAGGGAGGGCCGAATACGCAGTATTTT
CDR3: CASSLLEGGPNTQYF
size: -
D: TRBD2
J: TRBJ2-3
V: TRBV7-3

DNA: TGTGCCTGGAGTTTCTGGACAGGGGCGCAAGAGACCCAGTACTTC
CDR3: CAWSFWTGAQETQYF
size: -
D: TRBD1
J: TRBJ2-5
V: TRBV30

DNA: TGCGCCAGCAGCTTGAACAGGGGAGGCACAGATACGCAGTATTTT
CDR3: CASSLNRGGTDTQYF
size: few
D: TRBD1
J: TRBJ2-3
V: TRBV5-1

DNA: TGCGCCAGCAGACAAGCGGGGTTAAAAACTGAAGCTTTCTTT
CDR3: CASRQAGLKTEAFF
size: -
D: -
J: TRBJ1-1
V: TRBV4-1

DNA: TGTGCCAGCGCCGTACAGGGGGCTAGTCACGATGAGCAGTTCTTC
CDR3: CASAVQGASHDEQFF
size: -
D: TRBD1
J: TRBJ2-1
V: TRBV6-5

DNA: TGTGCCAGCAGTTCCGGAGCGGCGAACACCGGGGAGCTGTTTTTT
CDR3: CASSSGAANTGELFF
size: few
D: -
J: TRBJ2-2
V: TRBV6-6

DNA: TGTGCCAGCAGTTTAACTCTTAGCAATCAGCCCCAGCATTTT
CDR3: CASSLTLSNQPQHF
size: few
D: -
J: TRBJ1-5
V: TRBV27

DNA: TGTGCCAGCAGTCGCGGACTAGCGGGGATCACCGGGGAGCTGTTTTTT
CDR3: CASSRGLAGITGELFF
size: -
D: TRBD2
J: TRBJ2-2
V: TRBV5-6

DNA: TGTGCCACCAGACGACTAGCGGGAGGGGGGGAGCAGTTCTTC
CDR3: CATRRLAGGGEQFF
size: -
D: TRBD2
J: TRBJ2-1
V: TRBV15

DNA: TGTGCCAGCAGACGACAGGGGTCCTACAATGAGCAGTTCTTC
CDR3: CASRRQGSYNEQFF
size: few
D: TRBD1
J: TRBJ2-1
V: TRBV6-5

DNA: TGTGCCAGCAGCGTAGAGGGGTCCTATGGCTACACCTTC
CDR3: CASSVEGSYGYTF
size: few
D: -
J: TRBJ1-2
V: TRBV9

DNA: TGTGCCAGCAGTTCTGCGGGGCATCCGAGACAGCCCCAGCATTTT
CDR3: CASSSAGHPRQPQHF
size: -
D: -
J: TRBJ1-5
V: TRBV6-5

DNA: TGTGCCAGCAGCTTGTTAGGGACAGGTTCCTACGAGCAGTACTTC
CDR3: CASSLLGTGSYEQYF
size: -
D: TRBD1
J: TRBJ2-7
V: TRBV5-6

DNA: TGCGCCAGCAGCTTGACGGGACAGAACCGGCACGAGCAGTACTTC
CDR3: CASSLTGQNRHEQYF
size: few
D: TRBD1
J: TRBJ2-7
V: TRBV5-1

DNA: TGTGCCACCAGCAGAGATAGAGGGGGCCCGCCCGGGGAGCTGTTTTTT
CDR3: CATSRDRGGPPGELFF
size: -
D: TRBD1
J: TRBJ2-2
V: TRBV15

DNA: TGTGCCAGCAGTCTACCGGTCGCGTCATATGGCTACACCTTC
CDR3: CASSLPVASYGYTF
size: -
D: -
J: TRBJ1-2
V: TRBV6-1

DNA: TGTGCCATCAGGACTAGCGGGGCGAACACCGGGGAGCTGTTTTTT
CDR3: CAIRTSGANTGELFF
size: -
D: TRBD2
J: TRBJ2-2
V: TRBV2

DNA: TGTGCCAGCAAGAGGGACAGGGGGCCTGGAAACACCATATATTTT
CDR3: CASKRDRGPGNTIYF
size: -
D: TRBD1
J: TRBJ1-3
V: TRBV9

DNA: TGCAGTGCTCGGTGGGAGGGACAGTTCTTC
CDR3: CSARWEGQFF
size: few
D: TRBD2
J: TRBJ2-1
V: TRBV20-1

DNA: TGTGCCAGCAGCGAGAGGACAGGTAGCTCCTACGAGCAGTACTTC
CDR3: CASSERTGSSYEQYF
size: few
D: TRBD1
J: TRBJ2-7
V: TRBV7-9

DNA: TGTGCCTGGAGTGTTCGGGGTAATCAGCCCCAGCATTTT
CDR3: CAWSVRGNQPQHF
size: few
D: -
J: TRBJ1-5
V: TRBV30

DNA: TGTGCCAGTAGTGTCCAGGGTCAAGGGTTACAGCCCCAGCATTTT
CDR3: CASSVQGQGLQPQHF
size: -
D: -
J: TRBJ1-5
V: TRBV19

DNA: TGTGCCAGCAGAAGGGACAGGGTGTCCTACAATGAGCAGTTCTTC
CDR3: CASRRDRVSYNEQFF
size: few
D: TRBD1
J: TRBJ2-1
V: TRBV2

DNA: TGTGCCAGCAGCTGGCTGGGACTAGCGGTTCAAGAGACCCAGTACTTC
CDR3: CASSWLGLAVQETQYF
size: few
D: TRBD2
J: TRBJ2-5
V: TRBV5-5

DNA: TGTGCCAGCTCATCATCCAGGGGTAATGAGCAGTTCTTC
CDR3: CASSSSRGNEQFF
size: few
D: -
J: TRBJ2-1
V: TRBV18

DNA: TGCGCCAGCAGTGCCCGGACAGGGGGGTACAATGAGCAGTTCTTC
CDR3: CASSARTGGYNEQFF
size: -
D: TRBD1
J: TRBJ2-1
V: TRBV10-1

DNA: TGTGCCAGTAGTAGGACTAGCGGGAGCGCAGATACGCAGTATTTT
CDR3: CASSRTSGSADTQYF
size: -
D: TRBD2
J: TRBJ2-3
V: TRBV19

DNA: TGTGCCTGGAGCCGTGACTTACAAGAGACCCAGTACTTC
CDR3: CAWSRDLQETQYF
size: -
D: -
J: TRBJ2-5
V: TRBV30

DNA: TGTGCCAGTTCCCTAGCCGCCAGCTCCTACGAGCAGTACTTC
CDR3: CASSLAASSYEQYF
size: -
D: -
J: TRBJ2-7
V: TRBV6-5

DNA: TGCGCCAGCGGAGAAGTACAGGGGGCAGGAAACACCATATATTTT
CDR3: CASGEVQGAGNTIYF
size: -
D: TRBD1
J: TRBJ1-3
V: TRBV10-1

DNA: TGCGCCAGCAGCCAAGATGGCCAGGGGGGGACCCAGTACTTC
CDR3: CASSQDGQGGTQYF
size: -
D: -
J: TRBJ2-5
V: TRBV4-1

DNA: TGTGCTAGTGGTACCGGGACAGGGGGCGCTTTTGGCTACACCTTC
CDR3: CASGTGTGGAFGYTF
size: -
D: TRBD1
J: TRBJ1-2
V: TRBV12-5

DNA: TGTGCCAGCAGCTTATTATCTTCCTACAATGAGCAGTTCTTC
CDR3: CASSLLSSYNEQFF
size: -
D: -
J: TRBJ2-1
V: TRBV5-6

DNA: TGTGCCAGCAGCGTACGAGGGACTAGCGGGGGCAATGAGCAGTTCTTC
CDR3: CASSVRGTSGGNEQFF
size: -
D: TRBD2
J: TRBJ2-1
V: TRBV9

DNA: TGTGCCTGGAGTGGGACAGGGGGCTCCTACGAGCAGTACTTC
CDR3: CAWSGTGGSYEQYF
size: -
D: TRBD1
J: TRBJ2-7
V: TRBV30

DNA: TGTGCCAGCAGCTTGGCGGCTTACCAGGACGAGCAGTACTTC
CDR3: CASSLAAYQDEQYF
size: -
D: -
J: TRBJ2-7
V: TRBV5-4

DNA: TGTGCCTGGAGTGTACGGGGAGGGGGTGAACCCCAGCATTTT
CDR3: CAWSVRGGGEPQHF
size: few
D: -
J: TRBJ1-5
V: TRBV30

DNA: TGTGCCTGGAGTCCGACTAGCGGGAGGGTCCTATTTCCCGGGGAGCTGTTTTTT
CDR3: CAWSPTSGRVLFPGELFF
size: -
D: TRBD2
J: TRBJ2-2
V: TRBV30

DNA: TGTGCCAGTAGTAGCACAGGGGGCAATGAGCAGTTCTTC
CDR3: CASSSTGGNEQFF
size: once
D: TRBD1
J: TRBJ2-1
V: TRBV19

DNA: TGCAGCGCCGCACCCCCGGCCACAGGAGAGGAGCAGTTCTTC
CDR3: CSAAPPATGEEQFF
size: few
D: -
J: TRBJ2-1
V: TRBV29-1

DNA: TGCGCCAGCAGCTTGAGGACTAGCGACACAGATACGCAGTATTTT
CDR3: CASSLRTSDTDTQYF
size: few
D: TRBD2
J: TRBJ2-3
V: TRBV5-1

DNA: TGTGCCAGCAGCCGAGGACAGGGGAGCTATGGCTACACCTTC
CDR3: CASSRGQGSYGYTF
size: few
D: TRBD1
J: TRBJ1-2
V: TRBV7-9

DNA: TGCGCCAGCAGCCTGAAGTGGGGAGGACAGGGGGGTTCCTACGAGCAGTACTTC
CDR3: CASSLKWGGQGGSYEQYF
size: few
D: TRBD1
J: TRBJ2-7
V: TRBV4-1

DNA: TGTGCCTGGAGGGGACAGGGTGGTACAGATACGCAGTATTTT
CDR3: CAWRGQGGTDTQYF
size: -
D: TRBD1
J: TRBJ2-3
V: TRBV30

DNA: TGTGCCAGTAGTATCGAGGGTTCGAACACTGAAGCTTTCTTT
CDR3: CASSIEGSNTEAFF
size: few
D: -
J: TRBJ1-1
V: TRBV19

DNA: TGTGCCAGCAGCTCCACTAGCGGGATAAGAACCGGGGAGCTGTTTTTT
CDR3: CASSSTSGIRTGELFF
size: few
D: TRBD2
J: TRBJ2-2
V: TRBV5-4

DNA: TGCAGCCCCATGAGGGATACGCAGTATTTT
CDR3: CSPMRDTQYF
size: -
D: -
J: TRBJ2-3
V: TRBV29-1